These T cell receptor beta chains were read from a single sample in a study of T cells in Graves' hyperthyroidism and ophthalmopathy. TCRdb re-called the multiplex PCR reads through MiXCR, storing one row per CDR3 protein. The repertoire holds around 390,000 distinct CDR3 sequences, with around 15% as singletons. Sequencing was carried out using blood. Every receptor here comes from a woman in her thirties with Graves' ophthalmopathy. Each CDR3 is given with its conserved first and last residue. A D gene is named only where the DNA matches it firmly. A clone size is listed for some rows: how often the clone was seen (once, few, many), or a class if it is expanded.

>TRBJ2-1|TRBD1|TRBV24-1|many
TGTGCCACCAGTGATTTGGCACCGGGACAGGGGGCGGGGGCCTACAATGAGCAGTTCTTC
CATSDLAPGQGAGAYNEQFF
>TRBJ2-7|-|TRBV12-3/TRBV12-4|many
TGTGCCAGCAGTTTTTTCGACACCTACGAGCAGTACTTC
CASSFFDTYEQYF
>TRBJ1-5|-|TRBV6-5|few
TGTGCCAGCAGTTACGAACCGTTGGTCAGGGTCGACCTAGGCAATCAGCCCCAGCATTTT
CASSYEPLVRVDLGNQPQHF
>TRBJ2-1|-|TRBV2|many
TGTGCCAGCAGTGATCAGACAGGATACAATGAGCAGTTCTTC
CASSDQTGYNEQFF
>TRBJ2-7|-|TRBV19|few
TGTGCCAGTAGTTTCCTCAGGGGGGACGAGCAGTACTTC
CASSFLRGDEQYF
>TRBJ1-1|-|TRBV28|-
TGTGCCAGCAGGGAAGGATGGAACACTGAAGCTTTCTTT
CASREGWNTEAFF
>TRBJ1-2|TRBD1|TRBV6-1|many
TGTGCCAGCAGTTCCCGGGACAGCTATGGCTACACCTTC
CASSSRDSYGYTF
>TRBJ1-6|-|TRBV3-1|many
TGTGCCAGCAGCGATAACCTGGGGTATAATTCACCCCTCCACTTT
CASSDNLGYNSPLHF
>TRBJ2-3|-|TRBV7-2|many
TGTGCCAGCAGCGAAGCGGGGACACGGGGTATAGCAGATACGCAGTATTTT
CASSEAGTRGIADTQYF
>TRBJ1-5|-|TRBV2|many
TGTGCCAGCAGTGGCGGATCACGGTACAGCAATCAGCCCCAGCATTTT
CASSGGSRYSNQPQHF
>TRBJ1-6|TRBD1|TRBV10-3|few
TGTGCCATCAGGGAGACAGGGATTTTTTCACCCCTCCACTTT
CAIRETGIFSPLHF
>TRBJ1-5|-|TRBV12-3/TRBV12-4|many
TGTGCCAGCAGTTTAGAAGGGACAAACCATCAGCCCCAGCATTTT
CASSLEGTNHQPQHF
>TRBJ1-5|-|TRBV27|many
TGTGCCAGCAGTTTAAGCTGGGGTTATAGCAATCAGCCCCAGCATTTT
CASSLSWGYSNQPQHF
>TRBJ2-7|TRBD1|TRBV20-1|-
TGCAGTGCTAGAAGACAGGGTTGGTACGAGCAGTACTTC
CSARRQGWYEQYF
>TRBJ1-5|-|TRBV9|few
TGTGCCAGCAGCGTAGGTGACAGCCATCAGCCCCAGCATTTT
CASSVGDSHQPQHF
>TRBJ2-2|-|TRBV27|many
TGTGCCAGCAGTACACTGACGGCGAACACCGGGGAGCTGTTTTTT
CASSTLTANTGELFF
>TRBJ1-4|-|TRBV28|-
TGTGCCAGCAGACCGCCTATGGGATACCAAGAAAAACTGTTTTTT
CASRPPMGYQEKLFF
>TRBJ2-1|-|TRBV12-3/TRBV12-4|-
TGTGCCAGCAGTTCCGGAAGGAGGAATGAGCAGTTCTTC
CASSSGRRNEQFF
>TRBJ2-7|-|TRBV27|-
TGTGCCAGCGCCCGGGGGCGGGGGAGCTCCTACGAGCAGTACTTC
CASARGRGSSYEQYF
>TRBJ1-5|-|TRBV12-3/TRBV12-4|many
TGTGCCAGCAGTTCCCGTTCGGGGGCGCAGGATCAGCCCCAGCATTTT
CASSSRSGAQDQPQHF
>TRBJ2-7|TRBD1|TRBV20-1|few
TGCAGTGCTGTAACAGGGGTTAGCGAGCAGTACTTC
CSAVTGVSEQYF
>TRBJ2-7|-|TRBV19|few
TGTGCCAGTAGTATATCGGGCCTTTCCTACGAGCAGTACTTC
CASSISGLSYEQYF
>TRBJ1-3|TRBD1|TRBV28|-
TGTGCCAGCAGTTCTCAGGGGGGGCTCGGAAACACCATATATTTT
CASSSQGGLGNTIYF
>TRBJ2-5|TRBD1|TRBV20-1|many
TGCAGTGCCTACAGGGGAGCAGAGACCCAGTACTTC
CSAYRGAETQYF
>TRBJ2-7|-|TRBV20-1|many
TGCAGTGCTAGCAGGCCCCCAGGGAGAGAGCAGTACTTC
CSASRPPGREQYF
>TRBJ2-2|-|TRBV6-2/TRBV6-3|-
TGTGCCAGCAGCCCCGGGAAAAACACCGGGGAGCTGTTTTTT
CASSPGKNTGELFF
>TRBJ2-1|-|TRBV7-6|-
TGTGCCAGCAGCTTAGAACCACAGGCGTATGAGCAGTTCTTC
CASSLEPQAYEQFF
>TRBJ2-7|-|TRBV4-1|-
TGCGCCAGCAGCCCGGGCGCAGGGGCTTTCGAGCAGTACTTC
CASSPGAGAFEQYF
>TRBJ1-6|-|TRBV7-3|many
TGTGCCAGCGGTGAAGCGAGGGCTTCACCCCTCCACTTT
CASGEARASPLHF
>TRBJ1-2|TRBD1|TRBV20-1|few
TGCAGTGCTAGAGAGAGGAGGACAGGAGCTTCCTATGGCTACACCTTC
CSARERRTGASYGYTF
>TRBJ1-5|-|TRBV3-1|many
TGTGCCAGCAGCCAAGCTCAGGGGAACGGTCAGCCCCAGCATTTT
CASSQAQGNGQPQHF
>TRBJ2-6|-|TRBV6-2/TRBV6-3|few
TGTGCCAGCAGTTACTCGGTGGGGGCTGGGGCCAACGTCCTGACTTTC
CASSYSVGAGANVLTF